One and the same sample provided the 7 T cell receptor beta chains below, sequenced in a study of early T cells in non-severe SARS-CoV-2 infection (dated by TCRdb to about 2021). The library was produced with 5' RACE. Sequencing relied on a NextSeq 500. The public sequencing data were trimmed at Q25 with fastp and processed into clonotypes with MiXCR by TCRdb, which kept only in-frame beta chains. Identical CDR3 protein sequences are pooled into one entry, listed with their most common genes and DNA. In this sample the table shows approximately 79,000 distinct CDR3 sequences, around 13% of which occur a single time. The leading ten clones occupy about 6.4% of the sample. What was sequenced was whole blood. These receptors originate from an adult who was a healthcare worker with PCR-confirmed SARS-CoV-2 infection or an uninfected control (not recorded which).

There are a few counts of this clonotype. The CDR3 coding sequence is TGTGCCAGCAGCTTAGCGCATGGTGAGCAGTACTTC. Translated: CASSLAHGEQYF. The chain links TRBV7-2 to TRBJ2-7; D ambiguous. CDR1 is SGHTA, CDR2 FQGNSA, per germline. The CDR3 spans 12 residues. V shed 0 bases and J shed 7 bases, with 7 bases lying between them.

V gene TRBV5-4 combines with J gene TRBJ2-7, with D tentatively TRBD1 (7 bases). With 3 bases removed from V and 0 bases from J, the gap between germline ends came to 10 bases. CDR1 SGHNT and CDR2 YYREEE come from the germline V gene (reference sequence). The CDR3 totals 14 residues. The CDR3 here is CASSSGDSSYEQYF. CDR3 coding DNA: TGTGCCAGCAGCTCGGGGGACAGCTCCTACGAGCAGTACTTC.

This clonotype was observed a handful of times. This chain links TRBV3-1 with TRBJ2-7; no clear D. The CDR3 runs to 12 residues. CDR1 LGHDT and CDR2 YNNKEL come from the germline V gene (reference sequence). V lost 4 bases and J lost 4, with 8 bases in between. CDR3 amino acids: CASSRDLYEQYF. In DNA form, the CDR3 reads TGTGCCAGCAGCCGGGATTTATACGAGCAGTACTTC.

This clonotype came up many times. The CDR3 region has the DNA TGTGCCTGGGCCGGACTAGCGGGAGGGTTTGAGCAGTTCTTC. Protein sequence: CAWAGLAGGFEQFF. J is TRBJ2-1 and V is TRBV30, with TRBD2 identical over 15 bases. The CDR3 consists of 14 residues. The V and J ends lost 5 bases and 9 bases, in that order; junction bases with no gene match: 5. Per germline, CDR1 GTSNPN and CDR2 SVGIG (reference sequence).

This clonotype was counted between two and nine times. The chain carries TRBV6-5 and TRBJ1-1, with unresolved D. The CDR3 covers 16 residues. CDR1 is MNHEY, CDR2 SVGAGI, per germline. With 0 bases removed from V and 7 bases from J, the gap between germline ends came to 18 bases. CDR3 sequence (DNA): TGTGCCAGCAGTTACTCGGTGGGCCCTTCCGGGCATGAAGCTTTCTTT. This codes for CASSYSVGPSGHEAFF.

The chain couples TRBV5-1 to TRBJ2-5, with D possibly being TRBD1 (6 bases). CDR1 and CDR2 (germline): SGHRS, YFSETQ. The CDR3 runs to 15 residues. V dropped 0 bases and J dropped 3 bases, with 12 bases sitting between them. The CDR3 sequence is CASSLATGMEETQYF. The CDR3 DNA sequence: TGCGCCAGCAGCTTGGCTACAGGGATGGAAGAGACCCAGTACTTC.

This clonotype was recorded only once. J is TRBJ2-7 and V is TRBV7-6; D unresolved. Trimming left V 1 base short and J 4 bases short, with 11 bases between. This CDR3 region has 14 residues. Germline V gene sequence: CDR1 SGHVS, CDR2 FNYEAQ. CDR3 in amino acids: CASSLGRQRYEQYF. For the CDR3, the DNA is TGTGCCAGCAGCTTAGGTCGTCAGAGGTACGAGCAGTACTTC.